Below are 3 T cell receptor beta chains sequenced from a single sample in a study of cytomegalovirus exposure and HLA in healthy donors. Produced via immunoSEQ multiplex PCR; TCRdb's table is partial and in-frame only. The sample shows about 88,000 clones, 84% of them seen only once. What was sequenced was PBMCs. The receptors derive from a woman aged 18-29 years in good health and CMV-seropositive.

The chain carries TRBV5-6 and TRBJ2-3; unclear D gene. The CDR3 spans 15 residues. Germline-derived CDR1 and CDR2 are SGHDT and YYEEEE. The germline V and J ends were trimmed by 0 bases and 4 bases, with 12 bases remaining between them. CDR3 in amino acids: CASSLAGLTADTQYF. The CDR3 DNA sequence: TGTGCCAGCAGCTTGGCCGGGTTAACGGCAGATACGCAGTATTTT.

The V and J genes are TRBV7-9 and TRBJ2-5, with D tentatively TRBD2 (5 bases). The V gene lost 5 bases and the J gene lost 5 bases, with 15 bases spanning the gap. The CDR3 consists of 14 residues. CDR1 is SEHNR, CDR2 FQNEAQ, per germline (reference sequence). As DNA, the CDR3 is TGTGCCAGCAGCCATAAAGGGAGCCTCGAGACCCAGTACTTC. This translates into CASSHKGSLETQYF.

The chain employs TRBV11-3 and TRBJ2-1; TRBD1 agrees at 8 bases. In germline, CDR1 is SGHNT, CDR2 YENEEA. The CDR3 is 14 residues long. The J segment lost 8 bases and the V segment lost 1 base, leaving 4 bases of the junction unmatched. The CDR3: CASSLVQGAYEQFF. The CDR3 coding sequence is TGTGCCAGCAGCTTAGTCCAGGGGGCATATGAGCAGTTCTTC.